This entry concerns a single T cell receptor beta chain. Antigen specificity is unknown. This sample is drawn from a study of T-cell memory formation after mild COVID-19. General observations from the study: Some clones that responded turned up in pre-infection memory, which suggests that cross-reactive memory joined in.

This CDR3 is 14 amino acids long. After removal of 3 bases from V and 2 bases from J, the junction contained 4 bases not matched to a gene. The germline V gene has CDR1 SGHRS and CDR2 YFSETQ. A 5'RACE reaction primed in the constant segment made cDNA libraries of TCR alpha and TCR beta, and these carried sample barcodes and UMIs. TCRdb re-analysed the 5' RACE reads in MiXCR, keeping a single row per CDR3 protein. The sample has more than 150,000 distinct CDR3 sequences, about 21% seen once. Sequenced sample: PBMCs or a T cell subset sorted from them (not recorded which). The gene calls are TRBV5-1 and TRBJ2-7; TRBD1 matches at 8 bases. This TCR was recovered from an adult woman who had mild COVID-19 (a few samples of this study predate the infection). Cell type and time point are not known. The CDR3 sequence: CASSSGDRTYEQYF. The CDR3 region has the DNA TGCGCCAGCAGCTCAGGGGACAGGACCTACGAGCAGTACTTC.